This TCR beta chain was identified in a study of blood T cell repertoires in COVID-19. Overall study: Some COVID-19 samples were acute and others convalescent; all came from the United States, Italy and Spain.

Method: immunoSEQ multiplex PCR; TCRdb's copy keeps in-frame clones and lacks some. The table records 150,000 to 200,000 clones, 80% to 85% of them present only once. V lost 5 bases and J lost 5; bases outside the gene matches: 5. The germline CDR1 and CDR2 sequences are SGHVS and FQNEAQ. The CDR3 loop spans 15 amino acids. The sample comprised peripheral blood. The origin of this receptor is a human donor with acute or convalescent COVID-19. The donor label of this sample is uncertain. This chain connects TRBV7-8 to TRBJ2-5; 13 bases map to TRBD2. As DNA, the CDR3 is TGTGCCAGCAGCCCCAGGACTAGCGGGAGTGAGACCCAGTACTTC. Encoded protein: CASSPRTSGSETQYF.